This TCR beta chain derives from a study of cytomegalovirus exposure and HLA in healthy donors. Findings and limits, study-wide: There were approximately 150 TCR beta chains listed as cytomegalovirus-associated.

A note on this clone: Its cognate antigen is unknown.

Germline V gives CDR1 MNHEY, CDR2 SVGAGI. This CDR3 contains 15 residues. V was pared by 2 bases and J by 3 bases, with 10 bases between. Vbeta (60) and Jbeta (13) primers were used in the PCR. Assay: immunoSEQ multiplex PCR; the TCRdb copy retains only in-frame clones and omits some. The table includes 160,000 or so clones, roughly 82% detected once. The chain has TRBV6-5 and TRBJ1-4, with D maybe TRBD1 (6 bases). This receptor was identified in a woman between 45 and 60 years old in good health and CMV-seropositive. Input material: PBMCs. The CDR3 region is CASSYRGLANEKLFF. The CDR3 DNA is TGTGCCAGCAGTTACAGGGGGTTGGCTAATGAAAAACTGTTTTTT.